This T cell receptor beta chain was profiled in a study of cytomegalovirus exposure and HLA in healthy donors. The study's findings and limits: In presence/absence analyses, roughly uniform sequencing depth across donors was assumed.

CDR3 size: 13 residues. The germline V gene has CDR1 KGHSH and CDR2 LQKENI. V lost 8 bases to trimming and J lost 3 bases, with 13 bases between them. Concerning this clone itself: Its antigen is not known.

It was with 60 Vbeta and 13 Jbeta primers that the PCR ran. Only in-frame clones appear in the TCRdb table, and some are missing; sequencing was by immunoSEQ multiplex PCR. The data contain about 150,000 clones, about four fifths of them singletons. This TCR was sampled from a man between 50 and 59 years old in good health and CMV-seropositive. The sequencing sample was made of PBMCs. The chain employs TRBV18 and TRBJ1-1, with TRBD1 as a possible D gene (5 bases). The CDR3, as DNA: TGTGCCAGCAGCCAAGGGGAGGACACTGAAGCTTTCTTT. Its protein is CASSQGEDTEAFF.